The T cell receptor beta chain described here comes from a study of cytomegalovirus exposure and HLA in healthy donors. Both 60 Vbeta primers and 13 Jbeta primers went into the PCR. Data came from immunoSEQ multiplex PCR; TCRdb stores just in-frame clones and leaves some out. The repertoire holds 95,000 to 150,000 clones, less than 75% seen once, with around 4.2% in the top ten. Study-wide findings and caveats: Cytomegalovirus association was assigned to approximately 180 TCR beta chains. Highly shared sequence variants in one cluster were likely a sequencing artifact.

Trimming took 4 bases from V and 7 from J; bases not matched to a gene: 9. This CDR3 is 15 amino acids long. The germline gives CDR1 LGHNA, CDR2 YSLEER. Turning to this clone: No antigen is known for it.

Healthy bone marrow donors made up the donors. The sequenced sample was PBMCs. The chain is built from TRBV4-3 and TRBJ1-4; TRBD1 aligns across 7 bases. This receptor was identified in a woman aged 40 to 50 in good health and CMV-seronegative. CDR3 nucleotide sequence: TGCGCCAGCAGCCCAGAGGGGGCCCTCGGTGAAAAACTGTTTTTT. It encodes CASSPEGALGEKLFF.